This T cell receptor beta chain was identified during a study of blood T cells in healthy people across ages. Study results and caveats: PBMCs left unsorted prevented a conclusive naive versus antigen-experienced comparison.

The CDR3 has 16 residues. The V segment lost 5 bases and the J segment 7 bases; nucleotides outside the gene matches: 13. The germline V gene has CDR1 SGHTA and CDR2 FQGNSA. A second roughly 6 to 11 cycle PCR used barcoded and J-beta primers. TCRdb ran MiXCR on the 5' RACE reads and lists one entry per CDR3 protein. This table has about 500,000 distinct CDR3 sequences, 24% appearing once. About this clonotype: As yet, its antigen is unknown.

The same specimen was also included in a second study, on T cells of mothers and their children.

Sequenced material: blood. The clonotype comes from a boy younger than 18 in good health. This chain joins TRBV7-2 and TRBJ1-5; 8 nucleotides match TRBD1. The CDR3 region is CASSPEPGTGGQPQHF. The DNA of the CDR3 is TGTGCCAGCAGCCCCGAACCAGGGACAGGAGGACAGCCCCAGCATTTT.